This T cell receptor beta chain is drawn from a study of blood T cell repertoires in COVID-19. Study at large: Samples came from the United States, Italy and Spain, spanning acute and convalescent COVID-19.

Profiled with immunoSEQ multiplex PCR; TCRdb holds only in-frame clones, not every one. The table records 300,000 to 500,000 clones, roughly 90% of them present only once. The V and J ends lost 3 bases and 10 bases respectively, with 10 bases between them. The CDR3 length is 12 residues. In germline, CDR1 is MGHRA, CDR2 YSYEKL. The chain links TRBV4-1 to TRBJ2-1, with D perhaps TRBD2 (6 bases). This clonotype was sampled from a woman aged 25 to 39 with acute COVID-19. The sequenced sample was PBMCs or T cells enriched from blood (not recorded which). Here the CDR3 reads CASSQLLAEQFF. The DNA of the CDR3 is TGCGCCAGCAGCCAGCTCCTAGCGGAGCAGTTCTTC.